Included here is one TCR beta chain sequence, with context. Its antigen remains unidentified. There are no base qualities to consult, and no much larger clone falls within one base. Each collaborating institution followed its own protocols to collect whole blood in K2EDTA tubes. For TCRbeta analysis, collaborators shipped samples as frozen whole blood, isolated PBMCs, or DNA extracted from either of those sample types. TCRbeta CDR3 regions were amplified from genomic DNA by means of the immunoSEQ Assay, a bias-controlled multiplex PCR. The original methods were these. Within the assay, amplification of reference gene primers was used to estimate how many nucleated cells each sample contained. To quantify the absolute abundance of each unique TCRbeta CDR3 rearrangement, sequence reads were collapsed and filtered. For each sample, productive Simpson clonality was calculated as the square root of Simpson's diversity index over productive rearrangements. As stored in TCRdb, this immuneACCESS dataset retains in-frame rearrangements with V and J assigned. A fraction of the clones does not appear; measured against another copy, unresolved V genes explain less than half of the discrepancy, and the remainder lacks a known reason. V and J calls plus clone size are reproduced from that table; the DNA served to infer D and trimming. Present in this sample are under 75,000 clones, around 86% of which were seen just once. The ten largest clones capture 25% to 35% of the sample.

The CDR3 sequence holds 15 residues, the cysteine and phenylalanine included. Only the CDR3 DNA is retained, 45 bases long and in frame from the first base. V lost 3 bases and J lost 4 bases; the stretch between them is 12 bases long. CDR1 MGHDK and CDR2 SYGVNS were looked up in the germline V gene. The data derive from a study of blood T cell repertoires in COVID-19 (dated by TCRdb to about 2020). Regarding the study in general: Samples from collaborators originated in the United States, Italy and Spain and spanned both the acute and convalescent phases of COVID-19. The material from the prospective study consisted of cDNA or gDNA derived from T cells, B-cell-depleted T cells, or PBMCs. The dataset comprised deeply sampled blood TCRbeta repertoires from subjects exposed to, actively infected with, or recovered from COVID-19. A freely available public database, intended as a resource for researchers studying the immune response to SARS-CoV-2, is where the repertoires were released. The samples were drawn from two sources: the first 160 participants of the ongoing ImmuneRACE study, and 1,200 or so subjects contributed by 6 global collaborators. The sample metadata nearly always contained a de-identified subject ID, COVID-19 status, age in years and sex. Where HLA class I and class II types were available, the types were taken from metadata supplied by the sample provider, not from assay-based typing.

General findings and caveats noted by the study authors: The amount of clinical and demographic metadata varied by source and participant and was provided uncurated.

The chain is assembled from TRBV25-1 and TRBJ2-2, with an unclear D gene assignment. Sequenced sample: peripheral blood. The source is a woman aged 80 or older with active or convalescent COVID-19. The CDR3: CASSDAASRTGELFF. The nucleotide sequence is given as TGTGCCAGCAGTGACGCGGCCAGCCGCACCGGGGAGCTGTTTTTT.